These 20 T cell receptor beta chains were all obtained from the same sample, sequenced in a study of T cells in Graves' hyperthyroidism and ophthalmopathy. The TCR beta CDR3 regions underwent amplification using RNA transcripts as the source. First-round RT-PCR of the TCR CDR3 relied on the HTBI primer set. TCRdb re-called the multiplex PCR reads through MiXCR, storing one row per CDR3 protein. Seen here are around 300,000 distinct CDR3 sequences, less than 30% observed once, and the top ten hold 20% to 30%. Sequencing used blood. The source of these receptors is a man aged 40-49 years with Graves' hyperthyroidism that later progressed to Graves' ophthalmopathy.

This clonotype appeared many times. The rearrangement uses TRBV24-1 and TRBJ2-5; possibly TRBD1 or TRBD2 for D (5 bases each). The CDR3 is 13 residues long. CDR1 is KGHDR, CDR2 SFDVKD, per germline. The ends were cut back, 4 bases at V and 5 bases at J, with 10 bases in the middle. The CDR3 sequence is CATSEEGRETQYF. The CDR3 DNA reads TGTGCCACCAGTGAAGAGGGGCGGGAGACCCAGTACTTC.

This chain links TRBV6-2 or TRBV6-3 with TRBJ2-2, with TRBD2 matching 12 bases. Germline assignment: CDR1 MNHEY and CDR2 SVGEGT. CDR3 length equals 18 residues. With 2 bases clipped from V and 3 bases from J, the junction kept 7 bases outside the gene matches. In nucleotides, the CDR3 is TGTGCCAGCAGTTACGGGTCTAGCGGGAGGGCCTACACCGGGGAGCTGTTTTTT. It yields the protein CASSYGSSGRAYTGELFF.

Points on this clonotype: Given a much more abundant clone one base away, this may be a read error. The final CDR3 position lacks the conserved phenylalanine or tryptophan, pointing to a likely read error. The chain joins TRBV30 to TRBJ2-7, with 11 bases fitting TRBD1. The CDR3 consists of 14 residues. Germline CDR1 GTSNPN, CDR2 SVGIG (reference sequence). The V segment lost 4 bases and the J segment 3 bases; nucleotides outside the gene matches: 5. The CDR3 DNA follows: TGTGCCTGGAACTACGGGACAGGGGGCTACGAGCAGTACCTC. Its protein product is CAWNYGTGGYEQYL.

This clonotype has at least ten counts. The chain recombines TRBV14 with TRBJ1-1; tentatively, D is TRBD1 (5 bases). Germline CDR1 reads SGHDN; CDR2 reads FVKESK. This CDR3 is 13 amino acids long. The V and J ends lost 0 bases and 11 bases respectively, with 13 bases between them. The CDR3 coding sequence is TGTGCCAGCAGCCAAGATGGACGGAAGGGGGCTTTCTTT. This translates into CASSQDGRKGAFF.

This clonotype was recorded at least ten times. V and J are TRBV20-1 and TRBJ2-7, with TRBD2 matching over 9 bases. J gave up 2 bases and V 0 bases, and 5 bases lay outside the gene matches. Germline V lookup: CDR1 DFQATT, CDR2 SNEGSKA (reference sequence). This CDR3 is 15 amino acids long. The CDR3 bases are TGCAGTGCTAGAGACGCTAGCGGGAAGACCTACGAGCAGTACTTC. Translation: CSARDASGKTYEQYF.

This clonotype was recorded at least ten times. This chain uses TRBV6-5 with TRBJ1-1; D call uncertain. The germline V and J ends were trimmed by 7 bases and 3 bases, with 15 bases remaining between them. CDR3 length equals 14 residues. Germline loops: CDR1 MNHEY, CDR2 SVGAGI. CDR3 amino acids: CASKGVQVHTEAFF. Written as DNA, the CDR3 is TGTGCCAGCAAGGGAGTCCAAGTGCACACTGAAGCTTTCTTT.

This clonotype showed up many times. The chain is built from TRBV27 and TRBJ1-5; 7 nucleotides line up with TRBD1. The CDR3 extends over 14 amino acids. The V gene end was trimmed by 5 bases and the J gene end by 7 bases; junction bases not matched to a gene: 8. The germline V gene encodes CDR1 MNHEY and CDR2 SMNVEV (reference sequence). The CDR3 DNA reads as TGTGCCAGCAGTAGACAGGGAAGGGGACAGCCCCAGCATTTT. It specifies CASSRQGRGQPQHF.

This chain uses TRBV9 with TRBJ1-1; 9 bases fit TRBD1. The CDR3 spans 12 residues. CDR1 is SGDLS and CDR2 is YYNGEE in the germline V gene. V was pared by 5 bases and J by 11 bases, with 7 bases of the junction left unmatched. CDR3 coding DNA: TGTGCCAGCAGAACCGGGACAGGGAGGGCTTTCTTT. It specifies CASRTGTGRAFF.

This chain uses TRBV6-2 or TRBV6-3 with TRBJ2-7; TRBD1 agrees at 7 bases. CDR1 and CDR2 from the germline V gene are MNHEY and SVGEGT. The CDR3 extends over 13 amino acids. Trimming cost V 5 bases and J 4 bases; bases outside gene matches: 5. Written as DNA, the CDR3 is TGTGCCAGCAGTCCCGCGGACAGGTACGAGCAGTACTTC. It encodes CASSPADRYEQYF.

This chain joins TRBV28 and TRBJ2-7, with 7 nucleotides matching TRBD1. Germline lookup yields CDR1 MDHEN and CDR2 SYDVKM. This CDR3 has 12 residues. J was trimmed by 6 bases and V by 10 bases; bases with no gene match: 9. As DNA, the CDR3 is TGTGCCACCCAGACAGGGATCTCCGAGCAGTACTTC. Translation: CATQTGISEQYF. Together with reference TRBV28 and TRBJ2-7, the CDR3 gives the full variable domain: DVKVTQSSRYLVKRTGEKVFLECVQDMDHENMFWYRQDPGLGLRLIYFSYDVKMKEKGDIPEGYSVSREKKERFSLILESASTNQTSMYLCATQTGISEQYFGPGTRLTVT.

Concerning this clonotype: This clone may be a read error of a much larger clone one base away. The chain carries TRBV9 and TRBJ2-7, with D perhaps TRBD1 (6 bases). The CDR3 length is 11 residues. Germline CDR1 and CDR2: SGDLS and YYNGEE. V lost 5 bases and J 5 bases, leaving 8 bases between the germline ends. DNA for the CDR3: TGTGCCAGCAGTAACAGGGACGAGCAGTACTTC. Its translation is CASSNRDEQYF.

The CDR3 DNA reads as TGTGCCAGCAGCGACAGGGTCCGCGAGCAGTACTTC. Translating gives CASSDRVREQYF. The rearrangement uses TRBV28 and TRBJ2-7, with 7 bases lining up with TRBD1. Germline loops: CDR1 MDHEN, CDR2 SYDVKM. J lost 6 bases, V lost 6 bases, and 5 bases had no gene match. The CDR3 runs to 12 residues.

This clonotype was detected a few times. The chain recombines TRBV11-2 with TRBJ2-6, with D perhaps being TRBD1 or TRBD2 (6 bases each). The CDR3 consists of 19 residues. Germline V gene sequence: CDR1 SGHAT, CDR2 FQNNGV. Trimming took off 1 base at V and 0 bases at J, with 16 bases between the two ends. The DNA of the CDR3 is TGTGCCAGCAGCTTAGGGAGGGTCAGGGGCTCCTCTGGGGCCAACGTCCTGACTTTC. Amino acids: CASSLGRVRGSSGANVLTF. The full variable domain, in which reference TRBV11-2 and TRBJ2-6 provide the parts outside the CDR3, is EAGVAQSPRYKIIEKRQSVAFWCNPISGHATLYWYQQILGQGPKLLIQFQNNGVVDDSQLPKDRFSAERLKGVDSTLKIQPAKLEDSAVYLCASSLGRVRGSSGANVLTFGAGSRLTVL.

Ten or more counts support this clonotype. The gene calls are TRBV6-2 or TRBV6-3 and TRBJ2-7; 10 nucleotides match TRBD2. The CDR3 loop spans 15 amino acids. Trimming removed 6 bases from V and 0 bases from J; junction bases left unmatched: 5. Germline V CDR1 and CDR2: MNHEY, SVGEGT. The DNA of the CDR3 is TGTGCCAGCAGCGGACTAGCGGCTAGCTCCTACGAGCAGTACTTC. The encoded protein is CASSGLAASSYEQYF.

This clonotype was counted many times. The rearrangement uses TRBV27 and TRBJ1-5, with TRBD1 matching 9 bases. CDR3 length equals 15 residues. Germline CDR1 reads MNHEY; CDR2 reads SMNVEV (reference sequence). V lost 2 bases and J lost 5; bases outside the gene matches: 4. CDR3: CASSLGTGNHQPQHF. CDR3 nucleotides: TGTGCCAGCAGTTTAGGGACAGGGAATCATCAGCCCCAGCATTTT.

This clonotype was picked up many times. The chain couples TRBV29-1 to TRBJ1-2; D is uncertain. The CDR3 spans 12 residues. The germline gives CDR1 SQVTM, CDR2 ANQGSEA. V shed 7 bases and J shed 8 bases, with 17 bases lying between them. The CDR3 loop reads CSAPVPVKGYTF. CDR3 nucleotides: TGCAGCGCCCCCGTTCCGGTTAAGGGCTACACCTTC.

The rearrangement joins TRBV29-1 to TRBJ1-1; TRBD1 aligns across 7 bases. The CDR3 runs 11 residues. V was clipped by 4 bases and J by 13 bases; unmatched bases: 9. Germline values: CDR1 SQVTM, CDR2 ANQGSEA. This CDR3 reads CSVGRGGGGFF. CDR3 nucleotide sequence: TGCAGCGTTGGCAGGGGGGGGGGGGGTTTCTTT.

The V gene is TRBV11-2, the J gene TRBJ1-1, with D tentatively TRBD1 (6 bases). Germline V lookup: CDR1 SGHAT, CDR2 FQNNGV. With 5 bases removed from V and 10 bases from J, the gap between germline ends came to 11 bases. The CDR3 sequence is 11 residues long. CDR3 residues: CASSPGHGAFF. In DNA form, the CDR3 reads TGTGCCAGCAGCCCGGGACATGGAGCTTTCTTT.

This clonotype was seen at least ten times. The CDR3 loop is CASSLAGSGITEAFF. In nucleotides, the CDR3 is TGTGCCAGCAGCTTAGCCGGTTCTGGGATCACTGAAGCTTTCTTT. This chain connects TRBV7-9 to TRBJ1-1; no reliable D call. The CDR3 covers 15 residues. The ends were cut back, 0 bases at V and 4 bases at J, with 12 bases in the middle. Germline CDR1 is SEHNR and CDR2 is FQNEAQ (reference sequence).

This clonotype has more than one count but fewer than ten. The genes are TRBV27 and TRBJ2-7; the D gene could be TRBD1 or TRBD2 (6 bases each). CDR1 is MNHEY and CDR2 is SMNVEV in the germline V gene (reference sequence). The CDR3 has 17 residues. Between the trimmed V and J ends, which lost 0 bases and 4 bases, there was a span of 19 bases. The chain's CDR3 is CASSLSGGHPTVYEQYF. In nucleotides, the CDR3 is TGTGCCAGCAGTTTATCGGGGGGACACCCTACCGTTTACGAGCAGTACTTC.